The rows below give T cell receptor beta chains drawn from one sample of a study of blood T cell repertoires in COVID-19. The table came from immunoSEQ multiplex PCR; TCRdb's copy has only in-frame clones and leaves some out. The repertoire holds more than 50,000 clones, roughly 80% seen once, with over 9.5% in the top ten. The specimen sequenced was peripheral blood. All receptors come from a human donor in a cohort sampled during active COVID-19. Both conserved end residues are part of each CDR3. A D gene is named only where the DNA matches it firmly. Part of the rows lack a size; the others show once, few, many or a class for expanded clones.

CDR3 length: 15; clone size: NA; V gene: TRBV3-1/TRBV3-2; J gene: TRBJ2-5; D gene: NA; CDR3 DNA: TGTGCCAGCAGCCCTGGACACTACCGCGCCGAGACCCAGTACTTC; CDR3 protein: CASSPGHYRAETQYF
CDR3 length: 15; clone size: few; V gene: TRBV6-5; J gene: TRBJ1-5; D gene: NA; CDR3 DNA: TGTGCCAGCAGTAGCTCCTCACAGGCGTATCAGCCCCAGCATTTT; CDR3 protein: CASSSSSQAYQPQHF
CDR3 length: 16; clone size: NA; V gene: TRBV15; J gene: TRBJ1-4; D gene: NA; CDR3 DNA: TGTGCCACCAGCAGCAGGGGTTATGCAACTAATGAAAAACTGTTTTTT; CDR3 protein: CATSSRGYATNEKLFF
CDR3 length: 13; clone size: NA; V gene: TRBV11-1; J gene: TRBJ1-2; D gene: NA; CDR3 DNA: TGTGCCAGCAGCCGGACAAGCAACTATGGCTACACCTTC; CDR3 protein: CASSRTSNYGYTF
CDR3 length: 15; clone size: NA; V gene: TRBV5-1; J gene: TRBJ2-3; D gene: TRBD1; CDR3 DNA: TGCGCCAGCAGCCCGGACAGGACCAGCACAGATACGCAGTATTTT; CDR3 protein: CASSPDRTSTDTQYF
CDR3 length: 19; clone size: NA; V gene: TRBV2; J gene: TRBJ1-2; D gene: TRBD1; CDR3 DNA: TGTGCCAGCCCCATGGCGCTTCCGGGACAGGGGAGTTTTGGATATGGCTACACCTTC; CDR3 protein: CASPMALPGQGSFGYGYTF
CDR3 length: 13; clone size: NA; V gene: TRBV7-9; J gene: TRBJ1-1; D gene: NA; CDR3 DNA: TGTGCCAGCAGCCTAACAGATAACACTGAAGCTTTCTTT; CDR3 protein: CASSLTDNTEAFF
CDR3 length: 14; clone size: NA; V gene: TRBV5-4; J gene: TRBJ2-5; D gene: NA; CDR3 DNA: TGTGCCAGCAGCTTGGGTGCTAGTGGGGAGACCCAGTACTTC; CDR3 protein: CASSLGASGETQYF
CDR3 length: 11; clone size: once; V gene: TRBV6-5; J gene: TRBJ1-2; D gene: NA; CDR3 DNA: TGTGCCAGCAAAATTCCCGGTGGCTACACCTTC; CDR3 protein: CASKIPGGYTF
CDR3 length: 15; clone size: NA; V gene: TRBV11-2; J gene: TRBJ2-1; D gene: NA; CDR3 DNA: TGTGCCAGCAGCTTAGTCGGCAGGGGCGCGGATGAGCAGTTCTTC; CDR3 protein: CASSLVGRGADEQFF
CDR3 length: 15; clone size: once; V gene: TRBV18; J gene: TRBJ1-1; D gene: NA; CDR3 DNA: TGTGCCAGCTCACCAACGAGGACAGTGAACACTGAAGCTTTCTTT; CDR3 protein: CASSPTRTVNTEAFF
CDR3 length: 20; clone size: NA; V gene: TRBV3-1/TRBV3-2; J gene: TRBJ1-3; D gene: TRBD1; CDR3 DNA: TGTGCCAGCAGCCAACCCTTCGGTGGAACCGGGACAGGGGGCGGAAACACCATATATTTT; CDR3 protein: CASSQPFGGTGTGGGNTIYF
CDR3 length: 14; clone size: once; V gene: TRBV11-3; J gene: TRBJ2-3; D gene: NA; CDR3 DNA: TGTGCCAGCAGCTCGGGACTGTCCGTAGATACGCAGTATTTT; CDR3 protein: CASSSGLSVDTQYF
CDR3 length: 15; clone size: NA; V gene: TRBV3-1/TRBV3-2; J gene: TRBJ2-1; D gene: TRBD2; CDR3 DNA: TGTGCCAGCAGCTTTGCGGGGGGGCGAGCTCCCTTCGGAGTCTTC; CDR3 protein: CASSFAGGRAPFGVF
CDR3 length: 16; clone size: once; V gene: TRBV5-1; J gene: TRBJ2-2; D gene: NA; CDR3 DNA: TGCGCCAGCAGCTATACAACAGGGACCGGGTCCGGGGAGCTGTTTTTT; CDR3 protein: CASSYTTGTGSGELFF